This T cell receptor (beta chain) was obtained from a study of CD8 T cells in ankylosing spondylitis. Study results and limitations: Disease-linked clones proved CD8+ and comparatively uncommon in peripheral blood. Characteristic, it appeared, of ankylosing spondylitis blood was a TCR beta motif of eight highly homologous variants. Matched synovial fluid from ankylosing spondylitis patients was reported to be enriched for disease-linked clones.

The CDR3 has 16 residues. Trimming shortened V by 5 bases and J by 2 bases, and 16 bases separated the two germline ends. Germline values: CDR1 LNHNV, CDR2 YYDKDF (reference sequence). Ten or more counts support this clonotype. The antigen is undetermined. Making use of molecular barcodes, quantitative 5'-RACE generated TCR beta libraries. TCRdb used MiXCR to reprocess the 5' RACE reads, holding one entry per CDR3 protein. This table has about 220,000 distinct CDR3 sequences, about 10% appearing once. This chain joins TRBV15 and TRBJ1-3, with D unresolved. The receptor was isolated from a male donor with ankylosing spondylitis or in good health (not recorded which). Sequencing was carried out using blood, either unsorted or a sorted T cell fraction (not recorded which). The CDR3 coding sequence is TGTGCCACCAGCTATTATAGGGTCTCTCCTGGAAACACCATATATTTT. Residues: CATSYYRVSPGNTIYF.